One T cell receptor (beta chain) is described in this entry. Its antigen remains unknown. This table comes from immunoSEQ multiplex PCR, and its TCRdb copy is limited to in-frame clones, with some not included. Of 240,000 or so clones in the sample, about four fifths are singletons; the top ten hold about 0.64%. This specimen belongs to a study of Tregs in tolerant kidney transplant recipients. Overall study findings and caveats: Biological reproducibility was not directly addressed, but technical replication error appeared minimal. Findings come from small patient numbers and require larger validation. Expanding Tregs on activated donor B cells appeared to best identify donor-specific TCRbeta clones.

V was clipped by 4 bases and J by 4 bases; unmatched bases: 11. Per the germline V gene, CDR1 is ENHRY and CDR2 is SYGVKD. The CDR3 is 16 amino acids. Unstimulated Tregs (CD4+CD25+CD127-) and CD4+CD25- non-Tregs were sorted from PBMCs. The chain couples TRBV10-3 to TRBJ1-1; 8 bases are shared with TRBD1. The origin of this receptor is a human donor in good health. Sequenced: CD4+ T cells from blood. The CDR3 loop reads CAISGALTGESTEAFF. In DNA form, the CDR3 reads TGTGCCATCAGTGGCGCCCTGACAGGGGAGAGCACTGAAGCTTTCTTT.